This T cell receptor (beta chain) was identified during a study of T cells after yellow fever vaccination. In the study overall: For low cell numbers, libraries were made with SMART-Seq v4 Ultra Low Input. Study-wide findings and caveats: Weaker overall was a secondary response that nonetheless peaked faster, on day 5 versus 15.

TCR cDNA was made by 5'RACE template switching, adding a universal primer site and UMIs. TCRdb re-called the 5' RACE reads with MiXCR, one entry per CDR3 protein. The sample carries about 260,000 distinct CDR3 sequences, around 5.2% recorded once. As concerns this clonotype: Its antigen remains unknown.

V shed 0 bases and J shed 8 bases, with 7 bases lying between them. The CDR3 spans 11 residues. The germline V gene encodes CDR1 DFQATT and CDR2 SNEGSKA (reference sequence). The source is a man younger than 35 who received the YFV17D yellow fever vaccine. The material was CD4+ T cells sorted from PBMCs, obtained on the day of the yellow fever booster vaccination. V usage is TRBV20-1 and J usage is TRBJ1-2; D uncertain. The CDR3 DNA is TGCAGTGCTAGAGATCTAGGGGGCTACACCTTC. Its protein is CSARDLGGYTF.